These T cell receptor beta chains were read from a single sample in a study of blood T cell repertoires in COVID-19. TCRdb keeps only in-frame clones here, not all; method: immunoSEQ multiplex PCR. The sample contains 150,000 to 200,000 clones, around 82% of which appear only once. Sequenced sample: PBMCs or T cells enriched from blood (not recorded which). Receptor source: a woman between 45 and 60 years old with acute COVID-19. The CDR3 runs from the conserved cysteine through the conserved F or W. Fields, in order: clone size, V gene, J gene, D gene, CDR3 DNA, CDR3 protein. The D gene is left open where the match is weak. Size values are once, few and many counts, or a class for expanded clones, and some rows have none.

-	TRBV24-1	TRBJ1-5	TRBD1	TGTGCCACCAGTGAAGGGACAGGTTTGCAATGGGCCCAGCATTTT	CATSEGTGLQWAQHF
few	TRBV28	TRBJ1-1	-	TGTGCCAGCAGTGACCCGGGAACTGAAGCTTTCTTT	CASSDPGTEAFF
-	TRBV6-6	TRBJ2-1	TRBD2	TGTGCCAGCAGTCTTAGCGGGGGGGCCTCGAATGAGCAGTTCTTC	CASSLSGGASNEQFF
few	TRBV19	TRBJ1-2	TRBD1	TGTGCCAGTAATACCGGGACAGGGAGCTATGGCTACACCTTC	CASNTGTGSYGYTF
-	TRBV19	TRBJ1-5	TRBD1	TGTGCCACCCGGAGGCAGGGGGCTGTTAATAGCAATCAGCCCCAGCATTTT	CATRRQGAVNSNQPQHF
-	TRBV24-1	TRBJ2-6	-	TGTGCCACCAGTGATTTTAAGGGCCCCGGGGGCTCTGGGGCCAACGTCCTGACTTTC	CATSDFKGPGGSGANVLTF
-	TRBV7-9	TRBJ1-1	-	TGTGCCAGCAGCTTAGCGCTTATCCTCGCGGCTTCTGCCACTGAAGCTTTCTTT	CASSLALILAASATEAFF
few	TRBV6-5	TRBJ1-2	TRBD1	TGTGCCAGCAGTCCTACAGGGGGTGCAGTCGGCTACACCTTC	CASSPTGGAVGYTF
-	TRBV30	TRBJ1-3	-	TGTGCCTGGAGACAGCCCTCACAGAACACCATATATTTT	CAWRQPSQNTIYF
-	TRBV27	TRBJ1-3	-	TGTGCCAGCAGGAACAACTCTGGAAACACCATATATTTT	CASRNNSGNTIYF
-	TRBV5-6	TRBJ1-2	-	TGTGCCAGCAGCCTAGGACGAACGGGAGCTAACTATGGCTACACCTTC	CASSLGRTGANYGYTF
-	TRBV6-5	TRBJ1-1	-	TGTGCCAGCAGTCGGGTGAGGGGGATGAACACTGAAGCTTTCTTT	CASSRVRGMNTEAFF
-	TRBV7-6	TRBJ1-6	-	TGTGCCAGCAGCTTAAGAGGGGGGGTCTCCTATAATTCACCCCTCCACTTT	CASSLRGGVSYNSPLHF
-	TRBV2	TRBJ1-2	TRBD1	TGTGCCAGCAACGCCGGGACAGGGAATGGCTACACCTTC	CASNAGTGNGYTF
-	TRBV2	TRBJ2-1	-	TGTGCCAGCAGTCAAGACAGCTACAATGAGCAGTTCTTC	CASSQDSYNEQFF
-	TRBV6-5	TRBJ1-3	-	TGTGCCAGCAGTAGCCTCTCTGGAAACACCATATATTTT	CASSSLSGNTIYF
-	TRBV7-9	TRBJ1-2	TRBD1	TGTGCCAGCAGCTTAGCGAGGGGACAGGGGATTTATGGCTACACCTTC	CASSLARGQGIYGYTF
-	TRBV2	TRBJ1-1	-	TGTGCCAGCAGGCGGGACCCGAACACTGAAGCTTTCTTT	CASRRDPNTEAFF
-	TRBV6-5	TRBJ1-3	-	TGTGCCAGCTATTCTGGAAACACCATATATTTT	CASYSGNTIYF
-	TRBV6-4	TRBJ1-2	-	TGTGCCAGCAGTGAGGCCGAGGGGGTCTCCAACTATGGCTACACCTTC	CASSEAEGVSNYGYTF